These 24 T cell receptor beta chains were sequenced from one sample in a study of blood T cell repertoires in COVID-19. Sequencing was performed with immunoSEQ multiplex PCR; in TCRdb, only in-frame clones are kept and a portion is missing. The table shows about 280,000 clones, with approximately 88% occurring only once. Sequenced input: PBMCs or T cells enriched from blood (not recorded which). These receptors came from a woman in her twenties or thirties who had recovered from COVID-19.

The V and J genes are TRBV11-3 and TRBJ2-5, with D possibly being TRBD2 (6 bases). This CDR3 is built from 15 residues. V lost 0 bases, J lost 5 bases, and 13 bases lay in between. In germline, CDR1 is SGHNT, CDR2 YENEEA. CDR3 sequence reads: CASSLEGREAETQYF. CDR3 nucleotide sequence: TGTGCCAGCAGCTTAGAAGGGCGGGAAGCCGAGACCCAGTACTTC.

This clone was recorded once. CDR3 DNA sequence: TGTGCCAGCAGACCCCAGGGCGCCGGGGCCAACGTCCTGACTTTC. As protein: CASRPQGAGANVLTF. V usage is TRBV28 and J usage is TRBJ2-6, with D possibly TRBD1 on 5 matching bases. From germline, CDR1 is MDHEN and CDR2 SYDVKM. This CDR3 region has 15 residues. Trimming cost V 6 bases and J 4 bases, with 13 bases left between them.

The sample holds one count of this clone. V gene TRBV5-6 combines with J gene TRBJ2-3, with D hard to call. Germline values: CDR1 SGHDT, CDR2 YYEEEE. The CDR3 contains 15 residues. Deletions cut 0 bases from V and 3 bases from J, with 11 bases between. CDR3 loop: CASSLAGVGTDTQYF. The CDR3 coding sequence is TGTGCCAGCAGCTTGGCTGGAGTAGGTACAGATACGCAGTATTTT.

The rearrangement joins TRBV6-5 to TRBJ1-1; D ambiguous. Germline lookup yields CDR1 MNHEY and CDR2 SVGAGI. This CDR3 comprises 14 residues. V lost 7 bases and J 4 bases, leaving 16 bases between the germline ends. The CDR3 bases are TGTGCCAGCACCCCCACTCTGAGGGTCACTGAAGCTTTCTTT. Translated, it gives CASTPTLRVTEAFF.

The DNA of the CDR3 is TGTGCCAGCAGCGCTCGTCCTGAGGGACAGGTTATAGTTAGCAATCAGCCCCAGCATTTT. Protein product: CASSARPEGQVIVSNQPQHF. The V call is TRBV21-1, the J call TRBJ1-5; the table's D call of TRBD1 was not tested on the DNA. TRBV21-1 is deemed a pseudogene. CDR3 length equals 20 residues.

The CDR3 spells CASSFDRAKYF. CDR3 coding DNA: TGTGCCAGCAGCTTCGACAGGGCGAAGTACTTC. The rearrangement links TRBV11-2 to TRBJ2-4, with 7 bases aligning to TRBD1. The CDR3 covers 11 residues. V trimming: 3 bases; J trimming: 14 bases; junction bases outside the gene matches: 4. Germline V gene data show CDR1 as SGHAT and CDR2 as FQNNGV.

The sample holds one count of this clone. The chain is built from TRBV4-1 and TRBJ1-2; 7 positions agree with TRBD1. The CDR3 is 15 residues long. CDR1 and CDR2 from the germline V gene are MGHRA and YSYEKL. V gave up 2 bases and J gave up 4 bases; unmatched junction bases: 7. The CDR3 loop is CASSQPSRGIYGYTF. The CDR3 region has the DNA TGCGCCAGCAGCCAACCTTCCAGGGGGATCTATGGCTACACCTTC.

This clone was found a few times. The chain couples TRBV10-1 to TRBJ1-6; 9 bases align to TRBD1. The CDR3 totals 18 residues. V dropped 2 bases and J dropped 10; count of bases not matched to a gene: 15. Germline V gene lookup returns CDR1 WNHNN and CDR2 SYGVQD (reference sequence). In nucleotides, the CDR3 is TGCGCCAGCAGTGAGAGGGTTCCGGGACAGGGAGCCGTATCACCCCTCCACTTT. This translates into CASSERVPGQGAVSPLHF.

The rearrangement joins TRBV19 to TRBJ1-1; TRBD1 matches at 7 bases. The junction had 11 bases not matched to a gene; V was cut back by 3 bases and J by 7 bases. Per the germline V gene, CDR1 is LNHDA and CDR2 is SQIVND (reference sequence). The CDR3 has 15 residues. The CDR3 sequence: CASSIGPGGLGEAFF. The CDR3 DNA is TGTGCCAGTAGTATCGGCCCAGGGGGACTCGGTGAAGCTTTCTTT.

The chain carries TRBV7-2 and TRBJ1-1; D is perhaps TRBD1 (5 bases). CDR1 and CDR2 from the germline V gene are SGHTA and FQGNSA. The CDR3 runs 14 residues. V dropped 5 bases and J dropped 0 bases, with 10 bases sitting between them. CDR3 sequence: CASSRDRLNTEAFF. DNA for the CDR3: TGTGCCAGCAGCCGCGACAGACTGAACACTGAAGCTTTCTTT.

In its sample, this clone was seen a few times. The chain joins TRBV12-3 or TRBV12-4 to TRBJ1-1; 7 bases are a match to TRBD1. The CDR3 totals 13 residues. J gave up 6 bases and V 3 bases, and 4 bases lay outside the gene matches. CDR3 residues: CASSLIRGAEAFF. DNA for the CDR3: TGTGCCAGCAGTTTGATCAGGGGGGCTGAAGCTTTCTTT.

V is TRBV7-8 and J is TRBJ1-2; the D gene is possibly TRBD1 (5 bases). Per the germline V gene, CDR1 is SGHVS and CDR2 is FQNEAQ. The CDR3 has 13 amino acids. V lost 5 bases to trimming and J lost 7 bases, with 14 bases between them. In DNA form, the CDR3 reads TGTGCCAGCAGCGCAACGCAGGGTCCTGGCTACACCTTC. It encodes CASSATQGPGYTF.

The V gene is TRBV7-6, the J gene TRBJ1-1, with D perhaps matching TRBD1 (5 bases). The CDR3 is made up of 16 amino acids. Germline CDR1 is SGHVS and CDR2 is FNYEAQ. With 5 bases removed from V and 4 bases from J, the gap between germline ends came to 20 bases. The CDR3 DNA is TGTGCCAGCAGCATCCCCAGCGGGGGGGGGAGCACTGAAGCTTTCTTT. It is translated as CASSIPSGGGSTEAFF.

The CDR3 DNA sequence: TGTGCCAGCAGCCCACCTCAGGGGGCGCGGGATATTGGCTACACCTTC. Translation: CASSPPQGARDIGYTF. The V gene is TRBV5-6, the J gene TRBJ1-2, with TRBD1 matching over 8 bases. Unmatched junction bases numbered 15, after V lost 4 bases and J lost 7 bases. This CDR3 comprises 16 residues. Per germline, CDR1 SGHDT and CDR2 YYEEEE. Complete variable domain (other parts from reference TRBV5-6 and TRBJ1-2): DAGVTQSPTHLIKTRGQQVTLRCSPKSGHDTVSWYQQALGQGPQFIFQYYEEEERQRGNFPDRFSGHQFPNYSSELNVNALLLGDSALYLCASSPPQGARDIGYTFGSGTRLTVV.

The rearrangement joins TRBV15 to TRBJ2-3, with a possible D match to TRBD1 (6 bases). Trimming took 6 bases from V and 0 from J, leaving 10 bases between them. The CDR3 loop spans 14 amino acids. CDR1 and CDR2 (germline): LNHNV, YYDKDF (reference sequence). Here the CDR3 reads CATRDSPSTDTQYF. As DNA, the CDR3 is TGTGCCACCAGGGACAGCCCTAGCACAGATACGCAGTATTTT.

CDR3 bases: TGTGCCAGCAGCGTAGAGCCTATCGCCACAGATACGCAGTATTTT. As protein: CASSVEPIATDTQYF. This chain connects TRBV9 to TRBJ2-3; D call uncertain. The CDR3 length is 15 residues. CDR1 is SGDLS and CDR2 is YYNGEE in the germline V gene. Trimming took off 0 bases at V and 2 bases at J, with 10 bases between the two ends. Filled out from reference TRBV9 and TRBJ2-3, the complete variable domain reads DSGVTQTPKHLITATGQRVTLRCSPRSGDLSVYWYQQSLDQGLQFLIQYYNGEERAKGNILERFSAQQFPDLHSELNLSSLELGDSALYFCASSVEPIATDTQYFGPGTRLTVL.

Concerning this clone itself: The sample contains more than one DNA sequence encoding this CDR3. This chain links TRBV7-2 with TRBJ1-2; TRBD1 is a possible D gene (5 bases). The V and J ends lost 1 base and 4 bases respectively, with 7 bases between them. The CDR3 runs to 13 residues. Germline CDR1 is SGHTA and CDR2 is FQGNSA. In DNA, the CDR3 is TGTGCCAGCAGCTTAGGACAGCTCTATGGCTACACCTTC. As protein: CASSLGQLYGYTF.

The chain is built from TRBV5-1 and TRBJ2-3, with 14 bases matching TRBD2. CDR3 length equals 16 residues. Germline-derived CDR1 and CDR2 are SGHRS and YFSETQ. J gave up 6 bases and V 4 bases, and 7 bases lay outside the gene matches. The CDR3 loop is CASSPQGTSGSDTQYF. In DNA form, the CDR3 reads TGCGCCAGCAGCCCTCAGGGGACTAGCGGGAGTGATACGCAGTATTTT.

In this sample, this clone turned up a few times. The chain has TRBV11-3 and TRBJ1-6; 7 bases are shared with TRBD1. CDR3 length: 16 residues. Germline CDR1 is SGHNT and CDR2 is YENEEA. The trim removed 1 base at V and 4 bases at J, leaving 4 bases unmatched. In nucleotides, the CDR3 is TGTGCCAGCAGCTTAGCGGCGGGACAGTATAATTCACCCCTCCACTTT. Translated: CASSLAAGQYNSPLHF.

This chain links TRBV30 with TRBJ1-4; 7 bases align to TRBD1. V lost 2 bases to trimming and J lost 8 bases; unmatched junction nucleotides: 8. Germline assignment: CDR1 GTSNPN and CDR2 SVGIG (reference sequence). CDR3 size: 14 residues. DNA of the CDR3: TGTGCCTGGAGTCGACAGGGAGGAGTAGAAAAACTGTTTTTT. Translated, it gives CAWSRQGGVEKLFF.

The rearrangement joins TRBV7-8 to TRBJ2-1; D might be TRBD2 (6 bases). The germline CDR1 and CDR2 sequences are SGHVS and FQNEAQ. This CDR3 contains 14 residues. Trimming took off 4 bases at V and 4 bases at J, with 11 bases between the two ends. CDR3 loop: CASSSGLLYNEQFF. The CDR3 coding sequence is TGTGCCAGCAGCTCGGGACTCTTATACAATGAGCAGTTCTTC.

This chain uses TRBV7-3 with TRBJ1-2; 8 bases map to TRBD1. V shed 5 bases and J 4 bases; nucleotides not matched to a gene: 6. The length of the CDR3 is 14 residues. Germline assignment: CDR1 SGHTA and CDR2 FQGTGA. The CDR3 DNA sequence: TGTGCCAGCAGCCATAAGGGACAGGCCTATGGCTACACCTTC. Its protein is CASSHKGQAYGYTF.

V is TRBV7-8 and J is TRBJ1-2; 9 bases are a match to TRBD1. Germline V gene sequence: CDR1 SGHVS, CDR2 FQNEAQ. Unmatched junction bases numbered 14, after V lost 4 bases and J lost 5 bases. The CDR3 runs 17 residues. CDR3 region: CASSSGTGRSAGYGYTF. CDR3 DNA: TGTGCCAGCAGCTCCGGGACAGGGCGGTCAGCTGGATATGGCTACACCTTC. The whole variable domain, remainder taken from reference TRBV7-8 and TRBJ1-2, is GAGVSQSPRYKVAKRGQDVALRCDPISGHVSLFWYQQALGQGPEFLTYFQNEAQLDKSGLPSDRFFAERPEGSVSTLKIQRTQQEDSAVYLCASSSGTGRSAGYGYTFGSGTRLTVV.

This chain uses TRBV15 with TRBJ1-6; weak D call: TRBD1 (6 bases). V lost 0 bases, J lost 5 bases, and 14 bases lay in between. CDR1 LNHNV and CDR2 YYDKDF come from the germline V gene (reference sequence). This CDR3 region has 17 residues. In nucleotides, the CDR3 is TGTGCCACCAGCAGAGATAAGGGGACATCTCATAATTCACCCCTCCACTTT. It specifies CATSRDKGTSHNSPLHF.